A single sample is the source of the 17 T cell receptor beta chains below, sequenced in a study of T cell changes during pregnancy in multiple sclerosis. TCRdb's table, derived via immunoSEQ multiplex PCR, lists solely in-frame clones and lacks some. The profile covers around 80,000 clones, with about 92% appearing a single time and about 1.5% taken by the ten largest. The sequences come from peripheral blood, collected before pregnancy. The receptors stem from a female donor with multiple sclerosis, enrolled in a pregnancy study.

The chain is built from TRBV11-2 and TRBJ1-2; possibly TRBD1 for D (5 bases). V was clipped by 1 base and J by 8 bases, with 11 bases between them. CDR1 SGHAT and CDR2 FQNNGV come from the germline V gene. The CDR3 contains 13 residues. The CDR3 here is CASSLAGGEGYTF. Here the CDR3 DNA reads TGTGCCAGCAGCTTAGCCGGGGGTGAAGGCTACACCTTC.

The rearrangement uses TRBV9 and TRBJ2-6, with D possibly TRBD1 on 6 matching bases. Germline values: CDR1 SGDLS, CDR2 YYNGEE. The length of the CDR3 is 14 residues. Trimming took off 0 bases at V and 8 bases at J, with 9 bases between the two ends. CDR3 coding DNA: TGTGCCAGCAGCGTAGGGGGACACCCCAACGTCCTGACTTTC. Amino acid sequence: CASSVGGHPNVLTF.

The chain is built from TRBV7-9 and TRBJ2-7, with a weak D call TRBD1 (7 bases). The ends were cut back, 5 bases at V and 4 bases at J, with 21 bases in the middle. This CDR3 region has 16 residues. Germline V gene sequence: CDR1 SEHNR, CDR2 FQNEAQ (reference sequence). CDR3 DNA sequence: TGTGCCAGCAGCCCAACCAGGGGGGCATTACCATACGAGCAGTACTTC. This translates into CASSPTRGALPYEQYF.

V and J are TRBV2 and TRBJ1-6; D is perhaps TRBD1 (5 bases). Germline lookup yields CDR1 SNHLY and CDR2 FYNNEI. V was trimmed by 5 bases and J by 4 bases, leaving 9 bases between them. This CDR3 region has 14 residues. The CDR3 here is CASSYRQYNSPLHF. In DNA, the CDR3 is TGTGCCAGCAGTTACAGGCAGTATAATTCACCCCTCCACTTT. Full variable domain (rest looked up from reference TRBV2 and TRBJ1-6): EPEVTQTPSHQVTQMGQEVILRCVPISNHLYFYWYRQILGQKVEFLVSFYNNEISEKSEIFDDQFSVERPDGSNFTLKIRSTKLEDSAMYFCASSYRQYNSPLHFGNGTRLTVT.

This chain uses TRBV29-1 with TRBJ1-5, with 9 bases aligning to TRBD1. In germline, CDR1 is SQVTM, CDR2 ANQGSEA. V lost 1 base to trimming and J lost 5 bases; unmatched junction nucleotides: 6. CDR3 length: 15 amino acids. CDR3 nucleotides: TGCAGCGTTGAAGTTGAGGGACAGGGATATCAGCCCCAGCATTTT. Translated: CSVEVEGQGYQPQHF.

The rearrangement links TRBV4-1 to TRBJ1-5, with a weak D call TRBD1 (6 bases). The CDR3 contains 18 residues. V was trimmed by 0 bases and J by 0 bases, leaving 15 bases between them. Germline CDR1 is MGHRA and CDR2 is YSYEKL. As DNA, the CDR3 is TGCGCCAGCAGCCAAGATGCGACAGGCGACTATAGCAATCAGCCCCAGCATTTT. This translates into CASSQDATGDYSNQPQHF.

This clone was seen a few times. V usage is TRBV2 and J usage is TRBJ2-7; tentatively, D is TRBD1 (6 bases). CDR1 and CDR2 (germline): SNHLY, FYNNEI. Trimming removed 8 bases at V and 0 bases at J, with 11 bases between. The CDR3 has 13 amino acids. This CDR3 reads CASLDSRSYEQYF. The DNA of the CDR3 is TGTGCCAGCTTGGACAGCCGCTCCTACGAGCAGTACTTC.

The V call is TRBV4-1, the J call TRBJ1-1; TRBD1 matches 8 bases. Germline loops: CDR1 MGHRA, CDR2 YSYEKL. V was clipped by 4 bases and J by 6 bases; unmatched bases: 13. The CDR3 is 16 residues long. In nucleotides, the CDR3 is TGCGCCAGCAGCCCCCGGGACAGGCACACGGGTGCTGAAGCTTTCTTT. Encoded protein: CASSPRDRHTGAEAFF.

This chain connects TRBV28 to TRBJ2-5; 7 bases are shared with TRBD2. The CDR3 spans 13 residues. The J segment lost 5 bases and the V segment lost 2 bases, leaving 2 bases of the junction unmatched. Per the germline V gene, CDR1 is MDHEN and CDR2 is SYDVKM. The CDR3 DNA sequence: TGTGCCAGCAGTTTAGCTAGCGGCGAGACCCAGTACTTC. Translating gives CASSLASGETQYF.

V and J are TRBV6-1 and TRBJ2-5; 10 positions agree with TRBD1. Germline V gene lookup returns CDR1 MNHNS and CDR2 SASEGT. This CDR3 region has 14 residues. V was pared by 3 bases and J by 4 bases, with 2 bases of the junction left unmatched. The CDR3 DNA reads TGTGCCAGCAGTGACGGGACAGGGGCAGAGACCCAGTACTTC. Protein: CASSDGTGAETQYF.

In this sample, this clone turned up once. The rearrangement uses TRBV2 and TRBJ2-2; 8 bases match TRBD1. V lost 4 bases to trimming and J lost 5 bases; unmatched junction nucleotides: 6. The CDR3 extends over 15 amino acids. The germline gives CDR1 SNHLY, CDR2 FYNNEI. This chain's CDR3 is CASSGQGPQTGELFF. The DNA of the CDR3 is TGTGCCAGCAGTGGACAGGGGCCGCAAACCGGGGAGCTGTTTTTT.

The V and J genes are TRBV29-1 and TRBJ1-1; D gene uncertain. This CDR3 has 11 residues. In germline, CDR1 is SQVTM, CDR2 ANQGSEA. V lost 2 bases to trimming and J lost 2 bases, with 3 bases between them. The CDR3 sequence: CSVEINTEAFF. As DNA, the CDR3 is TGCAGCGTTGAAATAAACACTGAAGCTTTCTTT.

The J gene is TRBJ1-6, the V gene TRBV27, with D possibly being TRBD1 (6 bases). Germline-derived CDR1 and CDR2 are MNHEY and SMNVEV (reference sequence). V was clipped by 7 bases and J by 8 bases, with 18 bases between them. This CDR3 has 15 residues. The CDR3 region is CASTLGGGFDSPLHF. In DNA, the CDR3 is TGTGCCAGCACCCTAGGGGGGGGCTTTGATTCACCCCTCCACTTT.

The chain employs TRBV15 and TRBJ1-1; D might be TRBD1 (5 bases). Germline V gene lookup returns CDR1 LNHNV and CDR2 YYDKDF (reference sequence). This CDR3 comprises 15 residues. V lost 5 bases to trimming and J lost 0 bases, with 13 bases between them. The DNA for the CDR3 is TGTGCCACCAGCGCCGCGGGACGGATGAACACTGAAGCTTTCTTT. Protein: CATSAAGRMNTEAFF.

The chain joins TRBV5-6 to TRBJ2-3; D is unclear. The CDR3 length is 11 residues. Trimming shortened V by 4 bases and J by 2 bases, and 2 bases separated the two germline ends. Per the germline V gene, CDR1 is SGHDT and CDR2 is YYEEEE. CDR3 in DNA: TGTGCCAGCAGCCTCACAGATACGCAGTATTTT. Translated, it gives CASSLTDTQYF.

The chain has TRBV13 and TRBJ1-1, with D perhaps TRBD1 (5 bases). From germline, CDR1 is PRHDT and CDR2 FYEKMQ (reference sequence). The CDR3 sequence is 17 residues long. Trimming pared 6 bases from V and 0 bases from J, leaving 20 bases between. The CDR3 sequence is CASRPGHRRGLNTEAFF. The CDR3 DNA reads TGTGCCAGCAGGCCGGGGCATCGCCGGGGGTTGAACACTGAAGCTTTCTTT.

V gene TRBV11-2 combines with J gene TRBJ1-2, with a possible D match to TRBD1 (5 bases). This CDR3 has 14 residues. In germline, CDR1 is SGHAT, CDR2 FQNNGV. The ends were cut back, 5 bases at V and 4 bases at J, with 14 bases in the middle. Here the CDR3 DNA reads TGTGCCAGCAGCCTCGAGCGACAGATCTATGGCTACACCTTC. As protein: CASSLERQIYGYTF.